The following is a T cell receptor (beta chain) sequence with its context. The assay was immunoSEQ multiplex PCR, and TCRdb's table has in-frame clones only and misses some. The sample holds hundreds of thousands of clones; about 85% are singletons and the top ten take roughly 8.5%. These data are taken from a study of blood T cell repertoires in COVID-19. The CDR3 has 12 amino acids. V was shortened by 2 bases and J by 8 bases, with 7 bases between the two germline ends. CDR1 is SGHDN and CDR2 is FVKESK in the germline V gene. In terms of age and location, participants ranged from roughly 18 to 100 years and lived in about two dozen US areas.

Source material: PBMCs or T cells enriched from blood (not recorded which). The receptor's source is an older woman who had recovered from COVID-19. The V and J genes are TRBV14 and TRBJ2-1; maybe TRBD1 (6 bases). CDR3 bases: TGTGCCAGCAGCCAAACAGGGTATGAGCAGTTCTTC. Encoded protein: CASSQTGYEQFF.